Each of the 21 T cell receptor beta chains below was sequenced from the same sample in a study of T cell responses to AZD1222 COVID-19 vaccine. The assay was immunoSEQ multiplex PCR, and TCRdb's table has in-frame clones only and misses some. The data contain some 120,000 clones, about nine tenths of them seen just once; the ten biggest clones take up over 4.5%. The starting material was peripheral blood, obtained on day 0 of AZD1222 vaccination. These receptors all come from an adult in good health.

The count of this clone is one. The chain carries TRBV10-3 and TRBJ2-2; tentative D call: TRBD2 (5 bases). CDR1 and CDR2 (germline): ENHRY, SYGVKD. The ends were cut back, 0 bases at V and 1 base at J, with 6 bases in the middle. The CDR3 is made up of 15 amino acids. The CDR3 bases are TGTGCCATCAGTGAGTCCGGAGGGAACACCGGGGAGCTGTTTTTT. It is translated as CAISESGGNTGELFF.

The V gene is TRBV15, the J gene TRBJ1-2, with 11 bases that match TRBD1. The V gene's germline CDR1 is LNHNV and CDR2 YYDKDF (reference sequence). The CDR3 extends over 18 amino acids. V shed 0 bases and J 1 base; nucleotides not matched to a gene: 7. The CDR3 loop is CATSRDRGQGANNYGYTF. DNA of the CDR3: TGTGCCACCAGCAGAGATCGTGGACAGGGGGCAAATAACTATGGCTACACCTTC. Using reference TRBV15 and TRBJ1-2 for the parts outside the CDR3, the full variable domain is DAMVIQNPRYQVTQFGKPVTLSCSQTLNHNVMYWYQQKSSQAPKLLFHYYDKDFNNEADTPDNFQSRRPNTSFCFLDIRSPGLGDTAMYLCATSRDRGQGANNYGYTFGSGTRLTVV.

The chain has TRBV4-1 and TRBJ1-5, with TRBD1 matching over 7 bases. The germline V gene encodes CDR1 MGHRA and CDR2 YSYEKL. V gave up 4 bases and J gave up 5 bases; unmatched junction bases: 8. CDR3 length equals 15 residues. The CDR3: CASSRIQGSDQPQHF. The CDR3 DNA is TGCGCCAGCAGCCGAATACAGGGGTCAGATCAGCCCCAGCATTTT.

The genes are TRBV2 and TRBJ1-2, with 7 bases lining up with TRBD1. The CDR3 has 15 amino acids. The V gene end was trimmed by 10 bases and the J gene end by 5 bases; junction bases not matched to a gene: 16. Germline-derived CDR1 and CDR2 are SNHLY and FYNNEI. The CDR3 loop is CATDVKRDSLYGYTF. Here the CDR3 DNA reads TGTGCCACCGATGTTAAAAGGGACAGTCTTTATGGCTACACCTTC. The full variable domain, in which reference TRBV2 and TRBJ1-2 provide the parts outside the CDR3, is EPEVTQTPSHQVTQMGQEVILRCVPISNHLYFYWYRQILGQKVEFLVSFYNNEISEKSEIFDDQFSVERPDGSNFTLKIRSTKLEDSAMYFCATDVKRDSLYGYTFGSGTRLTVV.

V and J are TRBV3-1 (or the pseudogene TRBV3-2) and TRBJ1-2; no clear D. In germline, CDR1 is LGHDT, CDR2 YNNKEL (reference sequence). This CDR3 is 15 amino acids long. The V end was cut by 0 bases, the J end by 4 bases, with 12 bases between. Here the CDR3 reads CASSQDMAGSYGYTF. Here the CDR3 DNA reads TGTGCCAGCAGCCAAGACATGGCCGGATCCTATGGCTACACCTTC.

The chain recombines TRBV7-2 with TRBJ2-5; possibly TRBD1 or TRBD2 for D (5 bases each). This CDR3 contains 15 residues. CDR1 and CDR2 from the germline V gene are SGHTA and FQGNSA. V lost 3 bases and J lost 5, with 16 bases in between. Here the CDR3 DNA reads TGTGCCAGCAGCTTGGGACCGTCCCAAGGGGAGACCCAGTACTTC. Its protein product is CASSLGPSQGETQYF. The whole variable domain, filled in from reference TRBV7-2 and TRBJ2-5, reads GAGVSQSPSNKVTEKGKDVELRCDPISGHTALYWYRQSLGQGLEFLIYFQGNSAPDKSGLPSDRFSAERTGGSVSTLTIQRTQQEDSAVYLCASSLGPSQGETQYFGPGTRLLVL.

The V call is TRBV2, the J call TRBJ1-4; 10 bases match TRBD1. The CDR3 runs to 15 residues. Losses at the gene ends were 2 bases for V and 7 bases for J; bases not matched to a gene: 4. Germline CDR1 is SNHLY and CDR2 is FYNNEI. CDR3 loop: CASSERQGAFEKLFF. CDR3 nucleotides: TGTGCCAGCAGTGAAAGACAGGGGGCGTTTGAAAAACTGTTTTTT.

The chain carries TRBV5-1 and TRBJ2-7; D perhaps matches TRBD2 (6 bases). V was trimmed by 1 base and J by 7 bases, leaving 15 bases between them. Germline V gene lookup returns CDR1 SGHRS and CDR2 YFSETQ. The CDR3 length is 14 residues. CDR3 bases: TGCGCCAGCAGCTTGCCGGCTAGCGCAGGTGAGCAGTACTTC. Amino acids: CASSLPASAGEQYF.

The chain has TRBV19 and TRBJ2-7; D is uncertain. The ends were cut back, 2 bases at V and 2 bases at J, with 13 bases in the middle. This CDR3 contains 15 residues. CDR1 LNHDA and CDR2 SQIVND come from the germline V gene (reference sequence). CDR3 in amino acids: CASSIRKGPPYEQYF. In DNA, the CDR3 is TGTGCCAGTAGTATAAGGAAAGGTCCTCCCTACGAGCAGTACTTC.

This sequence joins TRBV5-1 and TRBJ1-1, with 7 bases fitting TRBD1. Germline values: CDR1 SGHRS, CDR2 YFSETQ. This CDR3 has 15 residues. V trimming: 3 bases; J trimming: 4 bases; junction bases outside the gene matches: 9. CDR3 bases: TGCGCCAGCAGCTACGCCCTCTCAGGGGGCACTGAAGCTTTCTTT. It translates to CASSYALSGGTEAFF.

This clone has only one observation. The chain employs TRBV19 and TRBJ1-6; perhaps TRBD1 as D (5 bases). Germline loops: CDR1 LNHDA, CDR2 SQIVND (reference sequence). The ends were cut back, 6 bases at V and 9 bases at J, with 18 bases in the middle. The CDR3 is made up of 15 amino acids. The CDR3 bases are TGTGCCAGTAGCCCGGACGGGACCCGTTTTTCACCCCTCCACTTT. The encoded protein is CASSPDGTRFSPLHF. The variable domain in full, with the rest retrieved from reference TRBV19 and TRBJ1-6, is DGGITQSPKYLFRKEGQNVTLSCEQNLNHDAMYWYRQDPGQGLRLIYYSQIVNDFQKGDIAEGYSVSREKKESFPLTVTSAQKNPTAFYLCASSPDGTRFSPLHFGNGTRLTVT.

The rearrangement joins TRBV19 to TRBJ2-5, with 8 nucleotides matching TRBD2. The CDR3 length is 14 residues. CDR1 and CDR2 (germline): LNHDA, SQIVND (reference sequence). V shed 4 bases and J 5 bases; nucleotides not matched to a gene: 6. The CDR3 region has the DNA TGTGCCAGTAGTAGCCGGGGGGGCCGGGAGACCCAGTACTTC. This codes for CASSSRGGRETQYF. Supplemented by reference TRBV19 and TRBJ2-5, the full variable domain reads DGGITQSPKYLFRKEGQNVTLSCEQNLNHDAMYWYRQDPGQGLRLIYYSQIVNDFQKGDIAEGYSVSREKKESFPLTVTSAQKNPTAFYLCASSSRGGRETQYFGPGTRLLVL.

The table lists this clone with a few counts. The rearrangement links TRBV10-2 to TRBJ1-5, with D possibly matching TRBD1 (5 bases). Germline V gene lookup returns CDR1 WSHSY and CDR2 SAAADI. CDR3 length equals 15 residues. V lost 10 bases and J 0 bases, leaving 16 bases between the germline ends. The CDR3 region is CATADQDISNQPQHF. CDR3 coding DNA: TGCGCCACCGCCGACCAGGACATTAGCAATCAGCCCCAGCATTTT.

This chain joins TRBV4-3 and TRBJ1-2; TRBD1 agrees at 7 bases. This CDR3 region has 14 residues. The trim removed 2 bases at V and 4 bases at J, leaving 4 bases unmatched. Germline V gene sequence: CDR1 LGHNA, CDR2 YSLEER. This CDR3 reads CASSQRQGGYGYTF. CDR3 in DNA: TGCGCCAGCAGCCAAAGACAGGGCGGCTATGGCTACACCTTC.

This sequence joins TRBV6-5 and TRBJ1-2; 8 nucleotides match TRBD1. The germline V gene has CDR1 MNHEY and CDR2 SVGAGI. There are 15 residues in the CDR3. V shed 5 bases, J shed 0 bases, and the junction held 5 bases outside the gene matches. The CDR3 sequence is CASSTGTGSNYGYTF. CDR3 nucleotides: TGTGCCAGCAGTACCGGGACAGGATCTAACTATGGCTACACCTTC.

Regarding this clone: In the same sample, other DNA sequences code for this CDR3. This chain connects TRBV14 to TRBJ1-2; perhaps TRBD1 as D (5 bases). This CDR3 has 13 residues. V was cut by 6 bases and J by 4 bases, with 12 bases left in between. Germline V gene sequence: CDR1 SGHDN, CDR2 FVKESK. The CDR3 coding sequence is TGTGCCAGCAGTCCCGGGACCTCCTATGGCTACACCTTC. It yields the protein CASSPGTSYGYTF.

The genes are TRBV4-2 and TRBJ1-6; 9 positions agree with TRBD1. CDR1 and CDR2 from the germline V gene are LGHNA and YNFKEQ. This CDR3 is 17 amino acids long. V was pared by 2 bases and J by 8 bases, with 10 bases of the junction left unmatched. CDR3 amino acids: CASSQPDRGGSDSPLHF. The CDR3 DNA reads TGTGCCAGCAGCCAACCCGACAGGGGGGGGAGTGATTCACCCCTCCACTTT.

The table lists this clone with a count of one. The CDR3 region has the DNA TGTGCCAGCAGCGTAGTAGCCGGGGAGCTGTTTTTT. It yields the protein CASSVVAGELFF. J is TRBJ2-2 and V is TRBV9; D unresolved. The CDR3 spans 12 residues. V lost 0 bases and J 6 bases, leaving 3 bases between the germline ends. Germline loops: CDR1 SGDLS, CDR2 YYNGEE.

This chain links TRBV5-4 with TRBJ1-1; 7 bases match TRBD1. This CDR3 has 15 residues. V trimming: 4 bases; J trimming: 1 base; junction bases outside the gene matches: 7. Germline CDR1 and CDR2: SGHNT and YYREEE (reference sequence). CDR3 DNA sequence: TGTGCCAGCAGCCTTCCCGGGACAGCGAACACTGAAGCTTTCTTT. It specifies CASSLPGTANTEAFF.

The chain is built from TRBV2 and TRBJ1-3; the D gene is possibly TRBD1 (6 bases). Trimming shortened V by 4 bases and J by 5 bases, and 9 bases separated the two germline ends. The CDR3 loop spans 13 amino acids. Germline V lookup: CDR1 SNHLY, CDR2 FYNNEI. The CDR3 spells CASSGDIRNTIYF. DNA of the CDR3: TGTGCCAGCAGTGGGGACATCCGAAACACCATATATTTT. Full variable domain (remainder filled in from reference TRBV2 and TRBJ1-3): EPEVTQTPSHQVTQMGQEVILRCVPISNHLYFYWYRQILGQKVEFLVSFYNNEISEKSEIFDDQFSVERPDGSNFTLKIRSTKLEDSAMYFCASSGDIRNTIYFGEGSWLTVV.

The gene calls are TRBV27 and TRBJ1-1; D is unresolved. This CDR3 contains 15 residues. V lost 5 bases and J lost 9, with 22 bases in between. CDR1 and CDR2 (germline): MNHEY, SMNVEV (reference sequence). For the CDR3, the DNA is TGTGCCAGCAGTCAACTCCGGTCGGTGCGGTCTAAAGCTTTCTTT. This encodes CASSQLRSVRSKAFF.